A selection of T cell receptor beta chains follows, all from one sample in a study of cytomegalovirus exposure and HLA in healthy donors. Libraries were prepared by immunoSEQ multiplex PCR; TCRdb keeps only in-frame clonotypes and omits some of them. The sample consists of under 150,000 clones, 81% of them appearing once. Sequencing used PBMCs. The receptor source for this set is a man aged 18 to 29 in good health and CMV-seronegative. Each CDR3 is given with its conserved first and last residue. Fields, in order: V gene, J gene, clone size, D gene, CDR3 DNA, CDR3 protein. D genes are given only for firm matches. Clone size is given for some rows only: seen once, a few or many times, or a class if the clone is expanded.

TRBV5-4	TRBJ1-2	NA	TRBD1	TGTGCCAGCAGCCCTAGGGACAGAGAGAACTATGGCTACACCTTC	CASSPRDRENYGYTF
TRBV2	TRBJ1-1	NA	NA	TGTGCCAGCAGTTACAGGGTTTCGACTGAAGCTTTCTTT	CASSYRVSTEAFF
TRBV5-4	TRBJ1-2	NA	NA	TGTGCCAGCAGAGAACAGGGAAGGAACTATGGCTACACCTTC	CASREQGRNYGYTF
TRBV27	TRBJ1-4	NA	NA	TGTGCCAGCAGTTACAACCCGACACCAACTAATGAAAAACTGTTTTTT	CASSYNPTPTNEKLFF
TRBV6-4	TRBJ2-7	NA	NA	TGTGCCAGCACCAGGGGAGGGAACGAGCAGTACTTC	CASTRGGNEQYF
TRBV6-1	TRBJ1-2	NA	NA	TGTGCCAGCAGTGGGCACAGGACCTACTATGGCTACACCTTC	CASSGHRTYYGYTF
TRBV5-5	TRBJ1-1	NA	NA	TGTGCCAGCAGTTTCTCCCCGGGAGGGATGAACACTGAAGCTTTCTTT	CASSFSPGGMNTEAFF
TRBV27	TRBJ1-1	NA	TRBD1	TGTGCCAGCCTCGGTACAGGGGGCACTGAAGCTTTCTTT	CASLGTGGTEAFF
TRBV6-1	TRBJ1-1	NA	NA	TGTGCCAGCAGTGCGGACTGGAACACTGAAGCTTTCTTT	CASSADWNTEAFF
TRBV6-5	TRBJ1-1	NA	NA	TGTGCCACCGGGAGGGATTTGAACACTGAAGCTTTCTTT	CATGRDLNTEAFF
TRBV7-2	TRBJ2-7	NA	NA	TGTGCCAGCAGCTTAGCACAGGGAAGCCCCTACGAGCAGTACTTC	CASSLAQGSPYEQYF
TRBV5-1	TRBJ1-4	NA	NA	TGCGCCAGCAGCTCCACGGGGGGCGGTAATGAAAAACTGTTTTTT	CASSSTGGGNEKLFF
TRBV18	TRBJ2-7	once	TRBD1	TGTGCCAGCTCACCGGGACAGGCTTCCGAGCAGTACTTC	CASSPGQASEQYF
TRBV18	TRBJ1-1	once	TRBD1	TGTGCCAGCTCACCAGTATACAGGGGAAATGTGAACACTGAAGCTTTCTTT	CASSPVYRGNVNTEAFF
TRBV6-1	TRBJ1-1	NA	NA	TGTGCCAGCAGTGAGGCTCGTACGAACACTGAAGCTTTCTTT	CASSEARTNTEAFF
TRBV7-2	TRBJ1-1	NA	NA	TGTGCCAGCAGCTTAGTAGGGAGGGGGAACACTGAAGCTTTCTTT	CASSLVGRGNTEAFF
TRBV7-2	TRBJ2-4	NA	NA	TGTGCCAGCAGCTTAGTGACAGTTGCCAAAAACATTCAGTACTTC	CASSLVTVAKNIQYF
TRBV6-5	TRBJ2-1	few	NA	TGTGCCAGCAGTTACTCGAAGTTGGACAGACTTAATGAGCAGTTCTTC	CASSYSKLDRLNEQFF
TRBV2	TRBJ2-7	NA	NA	TGTGCCAGCAGTGATTCAGGTAACTCCTACGAGCAGTACTTC	CASSDSGNSYEQYF
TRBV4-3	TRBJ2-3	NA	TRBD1	TGCGCCAGCAGCCAACCGGGACAGGGGCAAGATACGCAGTATTTT	CASSQPGQGQDTQYF
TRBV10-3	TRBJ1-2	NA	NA	TGTGCCATCCAGAGGACAGATAACTATGGCTACACCTTC	CAIQRTDNYGYTF
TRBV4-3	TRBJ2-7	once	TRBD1	TGCGCCAGCAGCCAGCGACGGACAGGGGGCTACGAGCAGTACTTC	CASSQRRTGGYEQYF
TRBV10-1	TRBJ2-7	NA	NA	TGCGCCAGCAGTGAGTCGAGGACAGCCGAGCAGTACTTC	CASSESRTAEQYF
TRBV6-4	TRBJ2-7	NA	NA	TGTGCCAGCAGTGACGGTGGGACACCCACCTACGAGCAGTACTTC	CASSDGGTPTYEQYF
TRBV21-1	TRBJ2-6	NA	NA	TGTGCCAGCAGCAAAAGCGGACAGGGACTTTGTGCCAACGTCCTGACTTTC	CASSKSGQGLCANVLTF
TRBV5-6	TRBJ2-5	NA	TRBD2	TGTGCCAGCAGCGTACCGGGACTAGCACAAGAGACCCAGTACTTC	CASSVPGLAQETQYF
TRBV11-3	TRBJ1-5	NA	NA	TGTGCCAGCCGCCGTAGCAGGGGAGTCGATCAGCCCCAGCATTTT	CASRRSRGVDQPQHF
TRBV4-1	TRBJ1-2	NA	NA	TGCGCCAGCAGCCCCTTTATAGGGCAACAGGATGGCTACACCTTC	CASSPFIGQQDGYTF
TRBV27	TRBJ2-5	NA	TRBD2	TGTGCCAGCAATCTAGCGGGGGGGCTTCAAGAGACCCAGTACTTC	CASNLAGGLQETQYF
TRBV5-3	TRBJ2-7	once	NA	TGTGCCAGAAGCAGGACAAGGTGCGAGCAGTACTTC	CARSRTRCEQYF
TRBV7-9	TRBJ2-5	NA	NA	TGTGCCAGCAGCCAGAGGGGGCAAGAGACCCAGTACTTC	CASSQRGQETQYF
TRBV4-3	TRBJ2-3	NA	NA	TGCGCCAGCAGCCAAGATCCGGAGGAAGCAGATACGCAGTATTTT	CASSQDPEEADTQYF
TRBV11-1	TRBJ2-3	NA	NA	TGTGCCAGCAGCTTATATCGACAGACCACAGATACGCAGTATTTT	CASSLYRQTTDTQYF
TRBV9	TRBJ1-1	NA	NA	TGTGCCAGCAGCCCGCCAGGGGCGTACACTGAAGCTTTCTTT	CASSPPGAYTEAFF
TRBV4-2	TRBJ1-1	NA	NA	TGTGCCAGCAGCCACCCGAGGTCTACGGGTACTGAAGCTTTCTTT	CASSHPRSTGTEAFF
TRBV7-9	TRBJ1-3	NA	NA	TGTGCCAGCAGCCTAGGGTCAGGCCTGAGCTCTGGAAACACCATATATTTT	CASSLGSGLSSGNTIYF
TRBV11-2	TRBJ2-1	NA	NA	TGTGCCAGCAGAGGAGGGGACTACAATGAGCAGTTCTTC	CASRGGDYNEQFF
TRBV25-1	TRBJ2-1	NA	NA	TGTGCCAGCAGAGGGCTGGGGGCGAATGAGCAGTTCTTC	CASRGLGANEQFF
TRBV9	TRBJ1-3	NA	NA	TGTGCCAGCAGCAATACAGAATCTGGAAACACCATATATTTT	CASSNTESGNTIYF
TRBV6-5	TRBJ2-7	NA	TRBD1	TGTGCCAGCAGTTACTTCCCAGGGGGCAACTACGAGCAGTACTTC	CASSYFPGGNYEQYF
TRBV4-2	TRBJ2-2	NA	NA	TGTGCCAGCAGCCAAGAGGGGGGATGGACCGGGGAGCTGTTTTTT	CASSQEGGWTGELFF
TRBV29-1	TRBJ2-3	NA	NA	TGCAGCGCGACAAGCACAGATACGCAGTATTTT	CSATSTDTQYF
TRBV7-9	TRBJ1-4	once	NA	TGTGCCAGCAGCCGGACATCAGCAACTAATGAAAAACTGTTTTTT	CASSRTSATNEKLFF
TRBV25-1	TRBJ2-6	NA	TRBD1	TGTGCCAGCAGTGAATCAGGGGGAGGGGCCAACGTCCTGACTTTC	CASSESGGGANVLTF
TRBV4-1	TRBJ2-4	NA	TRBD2	TGCGCCAGCAGCCAAGATCCCGGGGGGCTAGCGGGCTTC	CASSQDPGGLAGF
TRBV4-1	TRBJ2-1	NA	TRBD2	TGCGCCAGCAGCCAAGTCGGGGGGGCCTCCTACAATGAGCAGTTCTTC	CASSQVGGASYNEQFF
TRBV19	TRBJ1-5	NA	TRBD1	TGTGCCAGTACTCTAGTAGGGGGCGCCGGACAGCCCCAGCATTTT	CASTLVGGAGQPQHF
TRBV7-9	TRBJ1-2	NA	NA	TGTGCCAGCAGCTTAGCCCGGGGAAGGGATACCTATGGCTACACCTTC	CASSLARGRDTYGYTF
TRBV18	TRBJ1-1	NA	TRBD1	TGTGCCAGCTCACCGCTGGGACAGGGGGGGAACACTGAAGCTTTCTTT	CASSPLGQGGNTEAFF
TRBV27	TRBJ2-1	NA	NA	TGTGCCAGCGTTCCTACAGGGGACTTATACAATGAGCAGTTCTTC	CASVPTGDLYNEQFF
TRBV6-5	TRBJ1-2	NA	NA	TGTGCCAGCAGTTACACTTGGGCGTCTAACTATGGCTACACCTTC	CASSYTWASNYGYTF
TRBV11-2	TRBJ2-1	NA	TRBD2	TGTGCCAGCAGCTTAAATCCCAGCCCAGCGGGGGGGCTTGAGCAGTTCTTC	CASSLNPSPAGGLEQFF
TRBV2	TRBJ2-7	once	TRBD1	TGTGCCAGCACCCCAGGGTGGGACAGGGGGTTGTACGAGCAGTACTTC	CASTPGWDRGLYEQYF
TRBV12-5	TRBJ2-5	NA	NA	TGTGCTAGTGGTTTGGTAATAGATCTAGAACGTGGAGAGACCCAGTACTTC	CASGLVIDLERGETQYF
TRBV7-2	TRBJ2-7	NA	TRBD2	TGTGCCAGCAGCCCAGCGGGGGGGCCTTACGAGCAGTACTTC	CASSPAGGPYEQYF